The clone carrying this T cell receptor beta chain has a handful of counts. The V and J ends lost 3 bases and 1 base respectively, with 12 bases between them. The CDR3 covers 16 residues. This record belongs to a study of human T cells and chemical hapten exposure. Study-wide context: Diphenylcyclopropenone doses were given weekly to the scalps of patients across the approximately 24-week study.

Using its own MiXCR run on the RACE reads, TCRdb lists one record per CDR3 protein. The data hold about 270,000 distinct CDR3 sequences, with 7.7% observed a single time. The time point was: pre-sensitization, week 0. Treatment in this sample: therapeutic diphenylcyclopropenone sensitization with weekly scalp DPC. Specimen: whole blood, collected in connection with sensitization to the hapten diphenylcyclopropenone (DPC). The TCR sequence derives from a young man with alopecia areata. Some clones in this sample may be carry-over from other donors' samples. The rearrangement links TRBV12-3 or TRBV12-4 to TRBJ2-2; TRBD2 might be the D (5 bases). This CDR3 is CASSLGSPRNTGELFF. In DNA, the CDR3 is TGTGCCAGCAGTTTGGGGAGTCCAAGGAACACCGGGGAGCTGTTTTTT.